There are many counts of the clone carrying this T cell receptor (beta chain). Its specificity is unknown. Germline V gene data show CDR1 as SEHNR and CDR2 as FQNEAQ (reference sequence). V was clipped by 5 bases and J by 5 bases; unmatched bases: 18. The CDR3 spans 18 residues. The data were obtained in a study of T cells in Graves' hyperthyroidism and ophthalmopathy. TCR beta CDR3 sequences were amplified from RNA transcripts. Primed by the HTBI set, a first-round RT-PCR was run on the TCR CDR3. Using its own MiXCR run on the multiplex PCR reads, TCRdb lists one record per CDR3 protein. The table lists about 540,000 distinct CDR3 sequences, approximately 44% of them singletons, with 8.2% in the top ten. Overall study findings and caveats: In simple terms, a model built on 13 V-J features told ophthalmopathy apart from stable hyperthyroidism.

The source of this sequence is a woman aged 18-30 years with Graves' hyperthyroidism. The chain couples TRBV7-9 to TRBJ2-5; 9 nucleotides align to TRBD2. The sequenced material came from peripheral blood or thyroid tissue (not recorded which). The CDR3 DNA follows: TGTGCCAGCAGCCTAGGTCTAGCGGGATTGTCGGTGTCGGAGACCCAGTACTTC. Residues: CASSLGLAGLSVSETQYF.